This T cell receptor (beta chain) comes out of a study of T cell changes during pregnancy in multiple sclerosis. The repertoire was sequenced with immunoSEQ multiplex PCR; TCRdb's copy has only in-frame clones and lacks some. The table includes approximately 40,000 clones, around nine tenths detected once. Germline V gives CDR1 SGHVS, CDR2 FQNEAQ. V was trimmed by 3 bases and J by 3 bases, leaving 9 bases between them. The length of the CDR3 is 14 residues. The specimen comprised CD4+ T cells from peripheral blood mononuclear cells, sampled in the first trimester of pregnancy. This receptor was taken from a female donor with multiple sclerosis, enrolled in a pregnancy study. The chain has TRBV7-8 and TRBJ1-3, with D unresolved. CDR3 residues: CASSFRGLGNTIYF. CDR3 coding DNA: TGTGCCAGCAGCTTCAGAGGGCTTGGAAACACCATATATTTT.